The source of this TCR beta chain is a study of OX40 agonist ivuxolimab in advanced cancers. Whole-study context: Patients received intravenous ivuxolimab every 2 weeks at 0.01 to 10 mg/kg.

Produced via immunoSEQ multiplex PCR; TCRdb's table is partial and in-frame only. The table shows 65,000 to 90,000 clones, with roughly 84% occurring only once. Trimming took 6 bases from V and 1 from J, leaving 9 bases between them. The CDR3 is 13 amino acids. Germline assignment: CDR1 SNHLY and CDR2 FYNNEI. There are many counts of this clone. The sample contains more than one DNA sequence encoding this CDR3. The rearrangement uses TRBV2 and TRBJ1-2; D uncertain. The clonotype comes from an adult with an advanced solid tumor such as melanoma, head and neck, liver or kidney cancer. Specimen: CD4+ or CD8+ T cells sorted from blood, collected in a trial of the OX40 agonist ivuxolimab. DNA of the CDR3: TGTGCCAGCAGCTTGTATGGTAACTATGGCTACACCTTC. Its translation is CASSLYGNYGYTF.